This T cell receptor beta chain emerged from a study of blood T cell repertoires in COVID-19. For the study at large: Italy, Spain and the United States were the sources of the convalescent and acute COVID-19 samples. Sources were T cells, B-cell-depleted T cells, or PBMCs; the material itself was cDNA or gDNA.

V lost 6 bases and J lost 5; bases outside the gene matches: 5. The CDR3 is 15 residues long. CDR1 and CDR2 (germline): SGHDN, FVKESK. Authors' processing steps: For nucleated cells, counts were estimated from reference gene primer amplification. The protocol was immunoSEQ multiplex PCR, while the TCRdb copy is restricted to in-frame clones and leaves out a portion. That table is the source of V, J and clone size, and D and trimming were worked out from the DNA. The sample lists 350,000 or so clones; around 87% were seen once. Seattle patient enrollment occurred during active infection, with longitudinal follow-up thereafter.

What was sequenced was peripheral blood. This TCR derives from a woman in her thirties with COVID-19, enrolled during active disease. V is TRBV14 and J is TRBJ2-1; 12 bases fit TRBD2. In DNA form, the CDR3 reads TGTGCCAGCAGTCACGGACTAGCGGGGAACAATGAGCAGTTCTTC. This translates into CASSHGLAGNNEQFF.